The 22 T cell receptor beta chains presented below share a single source sample, sequenced in a study of blood T cell repertoires in COVID-19. TCRdb's copy holds only in-frame clones and misses some; the assay was immunoSEQ multiplex PCR. The sample includes 150,000 to 200,000 clones, 85% of them seen just once. The source material was peripheral blood. The receptors were sampled from a person aged 70 to 80 with COVID-19, enrolled during active disease.

V and J are TRBV5-1 and TRBJ1-4; D remains ambiguous. Trimming stripped 5 bases from V and 5 bases from J, with 7 bases between. Germline lookup yields CDR1 SGHRS and CDR2 YFSETQ. The length of the CDR3 is 12 residues. CDR3 region: CASSSDNEKLFF. CDR3 coding DNA: TGCGCCAGCAGTAGCGACAATGAAAAACTGTTTTTT.

The V gene is TRBV5-1, the J gene TRBJ2-7; 8 bases are shared with TRBD1. Trimming removed 3 bases from V and 0 bases from J; junction bases left unmatched: 5. Germline V lookup: CDR1 SGHRS, CDR2 YFSETQ. This CDR3 spans 15 amino acids. The CDR3, as DNA: TGCGCCAGCAGCTCACAGGGGGTGAGCTCCTACGAGCAGTACTTC. It specifies CASSSQGVSSYEQYF. Together with reference TRBV5-1 and TRBJ2-7, the CDR3 gives the full variable domain: KAGVTQTPRYLIKTRGQQVTLSCSPISGHRSVSWYQQTPGQGLQFLFEYFSETQRNKGNFPGRFSGRQFSNSRSEMNVSTLELGDSALYLCASSSQGVSSYEQYFGPGTRLTVT.

This chain uses TRBV14 with TRBJ2-5; no clear D gene. The CDR3 has 13 amino acids. The V gene's germline CDR1 is SGHDN and CDR2 FVKESK. The ends were cut back, 0 bases at V and 6 bases at J, with 8 bases in the middle. The CDR3 nucleotides are TGTGCCAGCAGCCAAGATATCTTAAAGACCCAGTACTTC. This gives the protein CASSQDILKTQYF.

The chain combines TRBV4-1 with TRBJ2-7; 7 nucleotides match TRBD2. CDR1 is MGHRA and CDR2 is YSYEKL in the germline V gene. The CDR3 extends over 15 amino acids. Trimming cost V 5 bases and J 1 base; bases outside gene matches: 8. The CDR3 DNA reads TGCGCCAGCAGCGACCGGGGGGTGGCGTCCTACGAGCAGTACTTC. It encodes CASSDRGVASYEQYF.

The J gene is TRBJ2-3, the V gene TRBV5-1, with 9 nucleotides matching TRBD1. This CDR3 contains 14 residues. Germline V gene lookup returns CDR1 SGHRS and CDR2 YFSETQ. Unmatched junction bases numbered 6, after V lost 5 bases and J lost 5 bases. The DNA for the CDR3 is TGCGCCAGCAGACGCGGGACAGGGAGAGATACGCAGTATTTT. It encodes CASRRGTGRDTQYF.

The J gene is TRBJ2-1, the V gene TRBV4-1; TRBD2 matches at 12 bases. J was trimmed by 6 bases and V by 1 base; bases with no gene match: 7. Germline V gives CDR1 MGHRA, CDR2 YSYEKL. The CDR3 spans 17 residues. CDR3 residues: CASSQAGLAGGFNEQFF. DNA of the CDR3: TGCGCCAGCAGCCAAGCCGGGCTAGCGGGAGGGTTCAATGAGCAGTTCTTC.

The V call is TRBV24-1, the J call TRBJ2-2; 7 nucleotides agree with TRBD1. V shed 4 bases, J shed 5 bases, and the junction held 6 bases outside the gene matches. Germline CDR1 is KGHDR and CDR2 is SFDVKD. The CDR3 is 15 amino acids. CDR3 region: CATSEGRGRTGELFF. CDR3 in DNA: TGTGCCACCAGTGAGGGCAGGGGGAGAACCGGGGAGCTGTTTTTT.

This sequence joins TRBV27 and TRBJ2-7, with 11 bases matching TRBD1. This CDR3 has 14 amino acids. With V trimmed by 4 bases and J by 2 bases, 1 base remained unmatched. Germline CDR1 MNHEY, CDR2 SMNVEV (reference sequence). CDR3 in DNA: TGTGCCAGCAGTTGGACAGGGGGCCCCTACGAGCAGTACTTC. This codes for CASSWTGGPYEQYF.

This rearrangement joins TRBV7-2 to TRBJ1-3; TRBD1 agrees at 8 bases. V was clipped by 1 base and J by 0 bases; unmatched bases: 5. Looked up from germline, CDR1 is SGHTA and CDR2 is FQGNSA. The CDR3 loop spans 17 amino acids. For the CDR3, the DNA is TGTGCCAGCAGCTTAGTGGGGACAGGATCCTCTGGAAACACCATATATTTT. Translation: CASSLVGTGSSGNTIYF. Using reference TRBV7-2 and TRBJ1-3 for the parts outside the CDR3, the full variable domain is GAGVSQSPSNKVTEKGKDVELRCDPISGHTALYWYRQSLGQGLEFLIYFQGNSAPDKSGLPSDRFSAERTGGSVSTLTIQRTQQEDSAVYLCASSLVGTGSSGNTIYFGEGSWLTVV.

This clone was detected only once. J is TRBJ2-7 and V is TRBV11-3; perhaps TRBD1 as D (5 bases). Germline CDR1 and CDR2: SGHNT and YENEEA. V was trimmed by 5 bases and J by 0 bases, leaving 17 bases between them. The CDR3 loop spans 16 amino acids. CDR3 amino acids: CASSPRKGPDSYEQYF. CDR3 sequence (DNA): TGTGCCAGCAGCCCAAGGAAGGGGCCCGACTCCTACGAGCAGTACTTC.

The chain couples TRBV6-5 to TRBJ1-2; possible D gene TRBD1, 6 bases. Germline V gene lookup returns CDR1 MNHEY and CDR2 SVGAGI. The CDR3 extends over 14 amino acids. The V gene lost 8 bases and the J gene lost 6 bases, with 19 bases spanning the gap. The CDR3 here is CASSRDTTGNGYTF. The CDR3 bases are TGTGCCAGCTCCCGGGATACTACAGGGAATGGCTACACCTTC.

The V and J genes are TRBV19 and TRBJ1-3; 8 nucleotides line up with TRBD1. V shed 5 bases, J shed 7 bases, and the junction held 10 bases outside the gene matches. CDR1 and CDR2 from the germline V gene are LNHDA and SQIVND (reference sequence). The CDR3 runs to 15 residues. CDR3: CASSSLDRGSNTIYF. Here the CDR3 DNA reads TGTGCCAGTAGTTCTCTCGACAGGGGAAGTAACACCATATATTTT.

V and J are TRBV4-3 and TRBJ2-7, with D hard to call. The CDR3 runs to 13 residues. Trimming pared 0 bases from V and 4 bases from J, leaving 7 bases between. Germline V CDR1 and CDR2: LGHNA, YSLEER. The CDR3 DNA reads TGCGCCAGCAGCCAAGATCACGGGTACGAGCAGTACTTC. Encoded protein: CASSQDHGYEQYF.

The chain couples TRBV12-3 or TRBV12-4 to TRBJ2-7; a possible D gene is TRBD2 (7 bases). V lost 9 bases and J 2 bases, leaving 14 bases between the germline ends. This CDR3 spans 13 amino acids. As DNA, the CDR3 is TGTGCCAGTGGGGGGGCGCTCACCTACGAGCAGTACTTC. This gives the protein CASGGALTYEQYF.

The chain carries TRBV29-1 and TRBJ1-1; the D gene is possibly TRBD1 (6 bases). Germline CDR1 reads SQVTM; CDR2 reads ANQGSEA. V lost 6 bases and J 1 base, leaving 12 bases between the germline ends. The CDR3 spans 13 residues. The CDR3 loop reads CSVTRGQNTEAFF. The CDR3 bases are TGCAGCGTCACCCGGGGACAGAACACTGAAGCTTTCTTT.

V usage is TRBV28 and J usage is TRBJ1-3; D gene unclear. Germline V gene lookup returns CDR1 MDHEN and CDR2 SYDVKM. V dropped 4 bases and J dropped 4 bases, with 11 bases sitting between them. The CDR3 has 14 amino acids. The CDR3: CASSSSGYGNTIYF. The CDR3 nucleotides are TGTGCCAGCAGTTCCTCGGGTTACGGAAACACCATATATTTT.

This chain joins TRBV3-1 (or the pseudogene TRBV3-2) and TRBJ2-3, with unresolved D. The CDR3 has 13 residues. Trimming cost V 4 bases and J 1 base, with 6 bases left between them. The V gene's germline CDR1 is LGHDT and CDR2 YNNKEL (reference sequence). CDR3 residues: CASSPGRTDTQYF. In DNA, the CDR3 is TGTGCCAGCAGCCCTGGGCGCACAGATACGCAGTATTTT.

CDR3 sequence reads: CASSLDYTGDGGYTF. The CDR3 DNA follows: TGTGCCAGCAGCTTAGATTATACAGGAGATGGTGGCTACACCTTC. The V call is TRBV7-2, the J call TRBJ1-2; a possible D gene is TRBD1 (5 bases). This CDR3 region has 15 residues. From germline, CDR1 is SGHTA and CDR2 FQGNSA. The V and J ends lost 1 base and 7 bases respectively, with 16 bases between them.

This chain connects TRBV30 to TRBJ2-1; 9 bases agree with TRBD1. V dropped 5 bases and J dropped 9; count of bases not matched to a gene: 8. In germline, CDR1 is GTSNPN, CDR2 SVGIG (reference sequence). The CDR3 contains 13 residues. The DNA for the CDR3 is TGTGCCTGGGTCCGGGACAGGGAGGGTGAGCAGTTCTTC. Protein: CAWVRDREGEQFF.

This rearrangement joins TRBV10-2 to TRBJ1-1, with D perhaps matching TRBD1 (5 bases). Germline loops: CDR1 WSHSY, CDR2 SAAADI. V lost 5 bases and J lost 5, with 15 bases in between. This CDR3 spans 14 amino acids. The CDR3 nucleotides are TGCGCCAGCAGTTTGTCGGGGGATGGGACTGAAGCTTTCTTT. Translation gives CASSLSGDGTEAFF.

This clone was observed a few times. The gene calls are TRBV19 and TRBJ2-2; a weak D match, TRBD2 (6 bases). The CDR3 totals 14 residues. With 7 bases removed from V and 8 bases from J, the gap between germline ends came to 17 bases. Germline CDR1 and CDR2: LNHDA and SQIVND (reference sequence). Written as DNA, the CDR3 is TGTGCCAGTAACGGGGGTTTAAGTGTGGGGGAGCTGTTTTTT. Protein product: CASNGGLSVGELFF.

CDR3 region: CASSFDSSTDTQYF. In DNA, the CDR3 is TGTGCCAGCAGCTTTGACAGTAGCACAGATACGCAGTATTTT. The chain uses TRBV7-2 and TRBJ2-3; TRBD1 might be the D (5 bases). The CDR3 is 14 residues long. The V and J ends lost 3 bases and 0 bases respectively, with 7 bases between them. Germline loops: CDR1 SGHTA, CDR2 FQGNSA. Full variable domain (missing parts from reference TRBV7-2 and TRBJ2-3): GAGVSQSPSNKVTEKGKDVELRCDPISGHTALYWYRQSLGQGLEFLIYFQGNSAPDKSGLPSDRFSAERTGGSVSTLTIQRTQQEDSAVYLCASSFDSSTDTQYFGPGTRLTVL.